The next 29 T cell receptor beta chains were all read from a single sample in a study of shared clonotypes between healthy human individuals. The data were produced by immunoSEQ multiplex PCR, yet TCRdb's version contains in-frame clones alone and is incomplete. This table holds roughly 700,000 clones, 80% to 95% found once. Specimen: memory CD8+ T cells from PBMCs. Subset described: CD45RO+ cells pooled with CCR7-negative TemRA cells. The receptors derive from a man younger than 35 in good health. Some clones in this sample may be carry-over from other donors' samples.

CDR3 coding DNA: TGCGCCAGCAGCCAATCGGGAGGTTTGACAGATACGCAGTATTTT. Translated: CASSQSGGLTDTQYF. The chain has TRBV4-1 and TRBJ2-3, with 7 bases identical to TRBD2. Germline V CDR1 and CDR2: MGHRA, YSYEKL. This CDR3 spans 15 amino acids. With 2 bases clipped from V and 3 bases from J, the junction kept 5 bases outside the gene matches.

The chain has TRBV28 and TRBJ1-1; maybe TRBD1 (5 bases). Looked up from germline, CDR1 is MDHEN and CDR2 is SYDVKM. The CDR3 consists of 16 residues. V was pared by 3 bases and J by 3 bases, with 17 bases between. The CDR3 loop is CASSFRPRTLDTEAFF. For the CDR3, the DNA is TGTGCCAGCAGTTTCCGTCCGCGGACACTCGACACTGAAGCTTTCTTT.

The J gene is TRBJ1-1, the V gene TRBV9; D uncertain. This CDR3 comprises 13 residues. V lost 3 bases, J lost 1 base, and 7 bases lay in between. Germline CDR1 reads SGDLS; CDR2 reads YYNGEE. DNA for the CDR3: TGTGCCAGCAGCGCCAGTGGGAACACTGAAGCTTTCTTT. Translated: CASSASGNTEAFF. The full variable domain, its missing parts supplied by reference TRBV9 and TRBJ1-1, is DSGVTQTPKHLITATGQRVTLRCSPRSGDLSVYWYQQSLDQGLQFLIQYYNGEERAKGNILERFSAQQFPDLHSELNLSSLELGDSALYFCASSASGNTEAFFGQGTRLTVV.

This sequence joins TRBV7-9 and TRBJ2-1; TRBD2 agrees at 12 bases. CDR3 length: 13 residues. Germline V gene sequence: CDR1 SEHNR, CDR2 FQNEAQ (reference sequence). The V gene end was trimmed by 5 bases and the J gene end by 15 bases; junction bases not matched to a gene: 8. DNA for the CDR3: TGTGCCAGCAGCCTAGGACTAGCGGGGTTTGGGTTCTTC. Its protein is CASSLGLAGFGFF.

This rearrangement joins TRBV2 to TRBJ1-1; TRBD1 might be the D (6 bases). Trimming cost V 5 bases and J 1 base, with 11 bases left between them. Germline CDR1 SNHLY, CDR2 FYNNEI. This CDR3 is 14 amino acids long. The CDR3 region is CASSRGIRNTEAFF. CDR3 nucleotide sequence: TGTGCCAGCAGTAGGGGGATTAGGAACACTGAAGCTTTCTTT.

The chain recombines TRBV10-3 with TRBJ1-1, with D tentatively TRBD1 (5 bases). Germline loops: CDR1 ENHRY, CDR2 SYGVKD. V was pared by 6 bases and J by 2 bases, with 19 bases between. The CDR3 contains 16 residues. The CDR3 DNA reads as TGTGCCATCAGAAGAGCGACAGAACGTTTAAACACTGAAGCTTTCTTT. It yields the protein CAIRRATERLNTEAFF.

The V call is TRBV11-2, the J call TRBJ1-1; D is unresolved. The CDR3 consists of 16 residues. V was pared by 2 bases and J by 5 bases, with 18 bases between. Germline CDR1 reads SGHAT; CDR2 reads FQNNGV. CDR3 nucleotide sequence: TGTGCCAGCAGCTTAACGGCTATGAGGGCGAGGACTGAAGCTTTCTTT. Protein: CASSLTAMRARTEAFF.

The rearrangement links TRBV6-6 to TRBJ1-1; perhaps TRBD1 as D (5 bases). Germline assignment: CDR1 MNHNY and CDR2 SVGAGI (reference sequence). Trimming stripped 5 bases from V and 7 bases from J, with 14 bases between. The CDR3 is 13 residues long. The CDR3 nucleotides are TGTGCCAGCAGTACGGGACTTTTTGTTGAAGCTTTCTTT. It yields the protein CASSTGLFVEAFF.

CDR3 DNA sequence: TGTGCCAGCAGCTCCGGTAGGGGTCCGAGCCCCTACGAGCAGTACTTC. Translated: CASSSGRGPSPYEQYF. This chain joins TRBV7-6 and TRBJ2-7; tentative D call: TRBD1 (5 bases). Trimming pared 4 bases from V and 2 bases from J, leaving 18 bases between. Germline loops: CDR1 SGHVS, CDR2 FNYEAQ. The length of the CDR3 is 16 residues.

The CDR3 region is CASPDGAGAQYF. The CDR3 DNA reads TGTGCCAGTCCCGACGGGGCGGGAGCGCAGTATTTT. The chain carries TRBV2 and TRBJ2-3, with 7 bases matching TRBD2. Losses at the gene ends were 9 bases for V and 10 bases for J; bases not matched to a gene: 10. The V gene's germline CDR1 is SNHLY and CDR2 FYNNEI. This CDR3 comprises 12 residues. The full variable domain, in which reference TRBV2 and TRBJ2-3 provide the parts outside the CDR3, is EPEVTQTPSHQVTQMGQEVILRCVPISNHLYFYWYRQILGQKVEFLVSFYNNEISEKSEIFDDQFSVERPDGSNFTLKIRSTKLEDSAMYFCASPDGAGAQYFGPGTRLTVL.

This clone occurred once. The chain recombines TRBV7-2 with TRBJ2-3, with D possibly being TRBD1 (6 bases). CDR1 is SGHTA and CDR2 is FQGNSA in the germline V gene. CDR3 length equals 16 residues. Between the trimmed V and J ends, which lost 4 bases and 0 bases, there was a span of 14 bases. The CDR3 loop reads CASSSWTATSTDTQYF. CDR3 nucleotides: TGTGCCAGCAGCTCCTGGACAGCGACTAGCACAGATACGCAGTATTTT.

This clone was detected only once. The J gene is TRBJ2-1, the V gene TRBV27, with TRBD2 matching over 12 bases. After removal of 5 bases from V and 3 bases from J, the junction contained 5 bases not matched to a gene. CDR1 and CDR2 from the germline V gene are MNHEY and SMNVEV (reference sequence). There are 16 residues in the CDR3. CDR3 sequence reads: CASSPRTSGIYNEQFF. CDR3 nucleotides: TGTGCCAGCAGTCCCCGGACTAGCGGGATCTACAATGAGCAGTTCTTC.

CDR3 nucleotide sequence: TGTGCCAGCAGTTTTAGTCCCGGACTCGCCGAGCAGTACTTC. This gives the protein CASSFSPGLAEQYF. This chain connects TRBV28 to TRBJ2-7, with D possibly being TRBD2 (5 bases). Trimming stripped 3 bases from V and 6 bases from J, with 15 bases between. Germline CDR1 reads MDHEN; CDR2 reads SYDVKM. CDR3 length: 14 residues.

CDR3 amino acids: CASSHPSGGETQYF. In DNA form, the CDR3 reads TGTGCCAGCAGCCACCCTAGCGGAGGGGAGACCCAGTACTTC. The chain carries TRBV9 and TRBJ2-5; 7 bases fit TRBD2. CDR1 and CDR2 (germline): SGDLS, YYNGEE. CDR3 length: 14 residues. Trimming removed 4 bases from V and 5 bases from J; junction bases left unmatched: 8.

Worth noting for this clone: An end of the junction does not agree with germline; a read error may underlie this. The CDR3 reads CASSSSGSRDTQYF. The CDR3 DNA reads as TGTGCCAGCAGCTCTAGCGGGAGCAGAGATACGCAGTATTTT. The chain carries TRBV7-9 and TRBJ2-3; 10 nucleotides align to TRBD2. Germline CDR1 reads SEHNR; CDR2 reads FQNEAQ (reference sequence). The CDR3 covers 14 residues.

This clone showed up just a few times. The gene calls are TRBV19 and TRBJ1-1; D is perhaps TRBD1 (6 bases). This CDR3 spans 14 amino acids. Deletions cut 3 bases from V and 1 base from J, with 9 bases between. Germline values: CDR1 LNHDA, CDR2 SQIVND (reference sequence). The CDR3 nucleotides read TGTGCCAGTAGTATCTCGGACAGGAACACTGAAGCTTTCTTT. As protein: CASSISDRNTEAFF.

This rearrangement joins TRBV5-1 to TRBJ2-3; maybe TRBD2 (6 bases). The CDR3 is 15 residues long. The V gene lost 10 bases and the J gene lost 6 bases, with 24 bases spanning the gap. Per the germline V gene, CDR1 is SGHRS and CDR2 is YFSETQ. Written as DNA, the CDR3 is TGCGCCTCCGCGGGGAGTGGGAGTGAGTGGGATACGCAGTATTTT. Residues: CASAGSGSEWDTQYF.

There are a few counts of this clone. The V gene is TRBV27, the J gene TRBJ1-4, with D possibly matching TRBD1 (5 bases). Germline V gene data show CDR1 as MNHEY and CDR2 as SMNVEV (reference sequence). V dropped 1 base and J dropped 2 bases, with 5 bases sitting between them. The CDR3 totals 14 residues. In DNA, the CDR3 is TGTGCCAGCAGTTTATGGGGGACTAATGAAAAACTGTTTTTT. Translated: CASSLWGTNEKLFF. Together with reference TRBV27 and TRBJ1-4, the CDR3 gives the full variable domain: EAQVTQNPRYLITVTGKKLTVTCSQNMNHEYMSWYRQDPGLGLRQIYYSMNVEVTDKGDVPEGYKVSRKEKRNFPLILESPSPNQTSLYFCASSLWGTNEKLFFGSGTQLSVL.

This clone was observed at least ten times. The V gene is TRBV9, the J gene TRBJ2-1; D may be TRBD2 (6 bases). The CDR3 covers 14 residues. The V gene lost 6 bases and the J gene lost 7 bases, with 17 bases spanning the gap. Germline lookup yields CDR1 SGDLS and CDR2 YYNGEE. The CDR3 region has the DNA TGTGCCAGCACCCCCGGGAGTTGGGGGAATGAGCAGTTCTTC. Translating it yields CASTPGSWGNEQFF.

The gene calls are TRBV30 and TRBJ1-1, with D maybe TRBD1 (6 bases). The CDR3 has 13 amino acids. Looked up from germline, CDR1 is GTSNPN and CDR2 is SVGIG (reference sequence). V was shortened by 5 bases and J by 1 base, with 11 bases between the two germline ends. CDR3 sequence: CAWVTRGNTEAFF. Here the CDR3 DNA reads TGTGCCTGGGTAACCAGGGGGAACACTGAAGCTTTCTTT.

The genes are TRBV7-2 and TRBJ2-7, with D unresolved. Germline assignment: CDR1 SGHTA and CDR2 FQGNSA. The V end was cut by 1 base, the J end by 5 bases, with 15 bases between. The length of the CDR3 is 15 residues. As DNA, the CDR3 is TGTGCCAGCAGCTTAGTCTCTGCAACCTCGGACGAGCAGTACTTC. Its translation is CASSLVSATSDEQYF.

The genes are TRBV6-4 and TRBJ1-5; D ambiguous. V dropped 0 bases and J dropped 7 bases, with 7 bases sitting between them. Germline CDR1 MRHNA, CDR2 SNTAGT. This CDR3 spans 13 amino acids. CDR3 nucleotide sequence: TGTGCCAGCAGTGACTCGATAGGACAGCCCCAGCATTTT. Protein product: CASSDSIGQPQHF.

The J gene is TRBJ2-5, the V gene TRBV4-1, with 11 bases fitting TRBD2. Trimming took 4 bases from V and 1 from J; bases not matched to a gene: 5. Germline V gene lookup returns CDR1 MGHRA and CDR2 YSYEKL. There are 16 residues in the CDR3. CDR3 coding DNA: TGCGCCAGCAGCCCGTTAGCGGGAGGGCTCCAAGAGACCCAGTACTTC. Its translation: CASSPLAGGLQETQYF.

The J gene is TRBJ2-7, the V gene TRBV11-2; the match to TRBD2 covers 14 bases. The CDR3 contains 14 residues. Germline loops: CDR1 SGHAT, CDR2 FQNNGV. Trimming cost V 4 bases and J 6 bases; bases outside gene matches: 2. DNA of the CDR3: TGTGCCAGCAGCTCGGGACTAGCGGGAGTCGAGCAGTACTTC. Amino acids: CASSSGLAGVEQYF.

The sample holds a few counts of this clone. The rearrangement joins TRBV6-5 to TRBJ1-2; D call uncertain. V lost 0 bases, J lost 1 base, and 6 bases lay in between. The CDR3 runs 14 residues. CDR1 and CDR2 from the germline V gene are MNHEY and SVGAGI. CDR3 in amino acids: CASSYSADNYGYTF. The CDR3 DNA reads TGTGCCAGCAGTTACTCGGCAGATAACTATGGCTACACCTTC.

V gene TRBV5-5 combines with J gene TRBJ1-1; perhaps TRBD1 as D (6 bases). The germline V gene encodes CDR1 SGHKS and CDR2 YYEKEE (reference sequence). Trimming shortened V by 4 bases and J by 3 bases, and 22 bases separated the two germline ends. The CDR3 length is 17 residues. Written as DNA, the CDR3 is TGTGCCAGCAGCAACAGCCGGGGGGCGGAGATGGACACTGAAGCTTTCTTT. This codes for CASSNSRGAEMDTEAFF.

This clone came up once. The J gene is TRBJ2-1, the V gene TRBV30; tentatively, D is TRBD2 (5 bases). The CDR3 runs to 15 residues. Germline V CDR1 and CDR2: GTSNPN, SVGIG (reference sequence). Trimming shortened V by 0 bases and J by 3 bases, and 12 bases separated the two germline ends. CDR3 in amino acids: CAWSVISGHYNEQFF. As DNA, the CDR3 is TGTGCCTGGAGTGTAATAAGCGGCCACTACAATGAGCAGTTCTTC.

This chain uses TRBV15 with TRBJ2-7; D possibly corresponds to TRBD1 (6 bases). The V gene's germline CDR1 is LNHNV and CDR2 YYDKDF (reference sequence). The V end was cut by 3 bases, the J end by 6 bases, with 12 bases between. The CDR3 runs to 13 residues. As DNA, the CDR3 is TGTGCCACCAGCAGCTCAGGGGCCGGCGAGCAGTACTTC. Amino acid sequence: CATSSSGAGEQYF.

The chain recombines TRBV14 with TRBJ2-5; D unresolved. The germline CDR1 and CDR2 sequences are SGHDN and FVKESK. This CDR3 has 15 residues. V lost 4 bases and J 1 base, leaving 13 bases between the germline ends. The chain's CDR3 is CASSPRTPFQETQYF. The DNA for the CDR3 is TGTGCCAGCAGCCCTCGGACCCCATTCCAAGAGACCCAGTACTTC. The complete variable domain, with remaining parts taken from reference TRBV14 and TRBJ2-5, reads EAGVTQFPSHSVIEKGQTVTLRCDPISGHDNLYWYRRVMGKEIKFLLHFVKESKQDESGMPNNRFLAERTGGTYSTLKVQPAELEDSGVYFCASSPRTPFQETQYFGPGTRLLVL.